The 30 T cell receptor beta chains below were found in one sample sequenced in a study of T-cell reconstitution after alpha-beta-depleted transplantation in children (dated by TCRdb to 2016 to 2017). The library was produced with PCR. Sequencing instrument: Illumina HiSeq 2500. Molecular barcoding was employed in the preparation of TCR libraries, with unique molecular identifiers being used to normalize TCRbeta repertoire quantification. TCRdb reprocessed the public reads (quality trimming at Q25 with fastp, clone calling with MiXCR) and kept in-frame beta chains. Each CDR3 protein appears once, grouped with its most common genes and DNA. Present in this sample are about 640,000 distinct CDR3 sequences, roughly 17% of which were seen just once. The ten largest clones represent 0.8% to 1.1% of the sample. Sequenced here: PBMCs from the stem cell graft donor, sampled from the stem cell graft. The receptor source for this set is a human donor who donated a stem cell graft to a child with acute myeloid leukemia.

A note on this clonotype: At one end, the junction sequence differs from germline, possibly due to a read error. The chain employs TRBV5-1 and TRBJ2-7; 9 positions agree with TRBD1. Germline assignment: CDR1 SGHRS and CDR2 YFSETQ. The CDR3 is made up of 15 amino acids. CDR3 bases: TGCGCCACCAGCTTGGAACAGGGGGCATCCTACGAGCAGTACTTC. Translating it yields CATSLEQGASYEQYF.

A few counts support this clonotype. The V call is TRBV5-1, the J call TRBJ2-5, with D tentatively TRBD2 (5 bases). The CDR3 has 13 amino acids. V was clipped by 0 bases and J by 5 bases, with 8 bases between them. CDR1 and CDR2 from the germline V gene are SGHRS and YFSETQ. For the CDR3, the DNA is TGCGCCAGCAGCTTGGTGGAGGATGAGACCCAGTACTTC. This codes for CASSLVEDETQYF.

This clonotype was picked up a small number of times. The chain employs TRBV30 and TRBJ1-5; a possible D gene is TRBD1 (6 bases). This CDR3 region has 14 residues. V lost 2 bases to trimming and J lost 4 bases, with 12 bases between them. Germline V gene lookup returns CDR1 GTSNPN and CDR2 SVGIG (reference sequence). CDR3 DNA sequence: TGTGCCTGGAGTCCTGGACAGCCAAATCAGCCCCAGCATTTT. The encoded protein is CAWSPGQPNQPQHF.

The genes are TRBV5-6 and TRBJ1-3; a possible D gene is TRBD1 (5 bases). Trimming removed 4 bases from V and 0 bases from J, with 11 bases in between. This CDR3 is 15 amino acids long. The germline gives CDR1 SGHDT, CDR2 YYEEEE. The CDR3 DNA follows: TGTGCCAGCAGCCCATACAGGAGCTCTGGAAACACCATATATTTT. Protein sequence: CASSPYRSSGNTIYF. The full variable domain, its missing parts supplied by reference TRBV5-6 and TRBJ1-3, is DAGVTQSPTHLIKTRGQQVTLRCSPKSGHDTVSWYQQALGQGPQFIFQYYEEEERQRGNFPDRFSGHQFPNYSSELNVNALLLGDSALYLCASSPYRSSGNTIYFGEGSWLTVV.

V is TRBV18 and J is TRBJ2-1, with TRBD2 matching 10 bases. CDR1 and CDR2 from the germline V gene are KGHSH and LQKENI. The CDR3 sequence is 15 residues long. V was clipped by 3 bases and J by 9 bases; unmatched bases: 8. The DNA of the CDR3 is TGTGCCAGCTCACCGGAAGCGGGGGGGCTGATTGAGCAGTTCTTC. Its protein is CASSPEAGGLIEQFF.

The table lists this clonotype with many counts. The genes are TRBV12-3 or TRBV12-4 and TRBJ2-1; the match to TRBD1 covers 8 bases. The length of the CDR3 is 15 residues. With V trimmed by 7 bases and J by 7 bases, 12 bases remained unmatched. CDR3 region: CASIPRGQGNNEQFF. As DNA, the CDR3 is TGTGCCAGCATCCCTCGAGGACAGGGAAATAATGAGCAGTTCTTC.

In its sample, this clonotype was seen a few times. The rearrangement links TRBV4-3 to TRBJ2-2; perhaps TRBD1 as D (7 bases). V was clipped by 0 bases and J by 4 bases, with 18 bases between them. The CDR3 extends over 18 amino acids. Germline V gene data show CDR1 as LGHNA and CDR2 as YSLEER. The CDR3 loop reads CASSQDRRGPYGTGELFF. The CDR3 DNA sequence: TGCGCCAGCAGCCAAGACCGGAGGGGGCCGTATGGCACCGGGGAGCTGTTTTTT.

This clonotype was seen repeatedly, ten times or more. The rearrangement joins TRBV20-1 to TRBJ1-2, with TRBD1 matching over 8 bases. The CDR3 runs 13 residues. Germline V lookup: CDR1 DFQATT, CDR2 SNEGSKA (reference sequence). Trimming took 6 bases from V and 3 from J; bases not matched to a gene: 6. The CDR3 nucleotides are TGCAGTGCCGAAGACAGGGGACACTATGGCTACACCTTC. Translation gives CSAEDRGHYGYTF.

V is TRBV27 and J is TRBJ2-1; 7 nucleotides match TRBD2. The CDR3 consists of 14 residues. Germline CDR1 reads MNHEY; CDR2 reads SMNVEV (reference sequence). With V trimmed by 7 bases and J by 9 bases, 12 bases remained unmatched. This chain's CDR3 is CASTKSGTMGEQFF. For the CDR3, the DNA is TGTGCCAGCACCAAATCAGGGACTATGGGTGAGCAGTTCTTC.

The chain uses TRBV12-5 and TRBJ2-5; 10 positions agree with TRBD2. The CDR3 covers 22 residues. The germline gives CDR1 LGHNT, CDR2 FRNRAP. Trimming at V came to 1 base and at J to 2 bases, leaving 22 bases not matched to a gene. The CDR3 loop is CASGLGLRGLAVESTKQETQYF. Written as DNA, the CDR3 is TGTGCTAGTGGTTTGGGCCTTAGAGGACTAGCGGTGGAAAGTACTAAACAAGAGACCCAGTACTTC.

This clonotype has only one observation. The genes are TRBV5-1 and TRBJ2-2; D is unresolved. Trimming pared 0 bases from V and 2 bases from J, leaving 8 bases between. This CDR3 spans 15 amino acids. Germline loops: CDR1 SGHRS, CDR2 YFSETQ. CDR3 bases: TGCGCCAGCAGCTTGGAAGCTTCAAACACCGGGGAGCTGTTTTTT. Protein: CASSLEASNTGELFF.

This clonotype turned up a few times. The V and J genes are TRBV27 and TRBJ2-3, with 8 bases that match TRBD1. V shed 4 bases and J 1 base; nucleotides not matched to a gene: 4. CDR1 and CDR2 (germline): MNHEY, SMNVEV (reference sequence). The CDR3 contains 15 residues. In DNA form, the CDR3 reads TGTGCCAGCAGTTGGGGGACAGGCCGCACAGATACGCAGTATTTT. Encoded protein: CASSWGTGRTDTQYF.

V usage is TRBV11-2 and J usage is TRBJ1-4; D possibly corresponds to TRBD1 (6 bases). The germline CDR1 and CDR2 sequences are SGHAT and FQNNGV. This CDR3 region has 18 residues. The V end was cut by 5 bases, the J end by 0 bases, with 19 bases between. The CDR3 coding sequence is TGTGCCAGCAGCCCCTGGACAGCAATCCGTGCAACTAATGAAAAACTGTTTTTT. This gives the protein CASSPWTAIRATNEKLFF.

This clonotype was detected only a few times. The genes are TRBV5-1 and TRBJ1-5; TRBD1 might be the D (6 bases). The V gene lost 4 bases and the J gene lost 7 bases, with 18 bases spanning the gap. Germline loops: CDR1 SGHRS, CDR2 YFSETQ. The CDR3 is made up of 15 amino acids. The CDR3 loop is CASSPGTLVNQPQHF. The DNA for the CDR3 is TGCGCCAGCAGCCCAGGGACATTAGTAAACCAGCCCCAGCATTTT.

Note on this clonotype: Germline and junction disagree at one end, which may indicate a read error. The chain recombines TRBV7-8 with TRBJ2-5; 13 bases match TRBD2. The CDR3 extends over 17 amino acids. Germline V gives CDR1 SGHVS, CDR2 FQNEAQ. CDR3 sequence reads: CASSSPTSGGFRETQYF. CDR3 nucleotide sequence: TGTGCCAGTAGCTCCCCGACTAGCGGGGGGTTCCGAGAGACCCAGTACTTC.

This clonotype came up many times. V is TRBV29-1 and J is TRBJ2-2; D is tentatively TRBD1 or TRBD2 (5 bases each). V was shortened by 5 bases and J by 1 base, with 17 bases between the two germline ends. The germline CDR1 and CDR2 sequences are SQVTM and ANQGSEA. This CDR3 has 16 amino acids. The CDR3 DNA is TGCAGCGTTCCACGGACGAGGGGCGGGAACACCGGGGAGCTGTTTTTT. The encoded protein is CSVPRTRGGNTGELFF.

J is TRBJ2-1 and V is TRBV12-3 or TRBV12-4; possible D gene TRBD2, 6 bases. The CDR3 extends over 12 amino acids. Trimming pared 6 bases from V and 7 bases from J, leaving 10 bases between. CDR3 amino acids: CASRWRGNEQFF. CDR3 nucleotide sequence: TGTGCCAGCAGATGGCGGGGAAATGAGCAGTTCTTC.

This clonotype has a count of ten or more. V and J are TRBV20-1 and TRBJ2-3, with a possible D match to TRBD2 (6 bases). V was clipped by 1 base and J by 4 bases, with 15 bases between them. CDR3 size: 15 residues. Germline-derived CDR1 and CDR2 are DFQATT and SNEGSKA (reference sequence). The CDR3 region has the DNA TGCAGTGCTAGAGTGCGAGTCTCTAGCGCAGATACGCAGTATTTT. Its protein product is CSARVRVSSADTQYF.

There are a few counts of this clonotype. The chain combines TRBV7-2 with TRBJ1-2, with 8 bases lining up with TRBD1. This CDR3 has 15 residues. Germline-derived CDR1 and CDR2 are SGHTA and FQGNSA. Germline trimming cut 5 bases from V and 2 bases from J; bases unmatched to any gene: 7. This chain's CDR3 is CASSPNGQGNYGYTF. As DNA, the CDR3 is TGTGCCAGCAGCCCCAACGGACAGGGCAACTATGGCTACACCTTC.

Here the CDR3 reads CATNFLYSTDTQYF. CDR3 DNA: TGTGCCACCAACTTCCTTTACAGCACAGATACGCAGTATTTT. The chain carries TRBV11-2 and TRBJ2-3; unclear D gene. Germline V gene sequence: CDR1 SGHAT, CDR2 FQNNGV. The CDR3 runs to 14 residues. Trimming took off 10 bases at V and 0 bases at J, with 14 bases between the two ends.

There are many counts of this clonotype. The chain recombines TRBV5-5 with TRBJ2-5; no reliable D call. The CDR3 extends over 14 amino acids. Germline CDR1 and CDR2: SGHKS and YYEKEE (reference sequence). Trimming left V 0 bases short and J 5 bases short, with 11 bases between. In DNA form, the CDR3 reads TGTGCCAGCAGCTTGGACGTGGATTTGGAGACCCAGTACTTC. Protein product: CASSLDVDLETQYF.

The V and J genes are TRBV2 and TRBJ2-4; tentatively, D is TRBD1 (6 bases). The CDR3 is made up of 15 amino acids. CDR1 and CDR2 (germline): SNHLY, FYNNEI. V lost 2 bases to trimming and J lost 4 bases, with 12 bases between them. DNA for the CDR3: TGTGCCAGCAGTGAAAAGGCAGGGACAAAAAACATTCAGTACTTC. Translated: CASSEKAGTKNIQYF.

This clonotype was found a few times. This sequence joins TRBV5-1 and TRBJ2-1; perhaps TRBD2 as D (6 bases). The germline V and J ends were trimmed by 0 bases and 0 bases, with 10 bases remaining between them. Per germline, CDR1 SGHRS and CDR2 YFSETQ. CDR3 length: 16 amino acids. Here the CDR3 reads CASSLVAVDSYNEQFF. The CDR3 DNA is TGCGCCAGCAGCTTGGTAGCGGTGGACTCCTACAATGAGCAGTTCTTC.

This rearrangement joins TRBV18 to TRBJ1-2, with D unresolved. There are 14 residues in the CDR3. Germline CDR1 and CDR2: KGHSH and LQKENI. V was pared by 6 bases and J by 6 bases, with 17 bases between. Written as DNA, the CDR3 is TGTGCCAGCTCCGGCACCGCCCTCGGGGATGGCTACACCTTC. It translates to CASSGTALGDGYTF. Drawing the rest from reference TRBV18 and TRBJ1-2, the complete variable domain is NAGVMQNPRHLVRRRGQEARLRCSPMKGHSHVYWYRQLPEEGLKFMVYLQKENIIDESGMPKERFSAEFPKEGPSILRIQQVVRGDSAAYFCASSGTALGDGYTFGSGTRLTVV.

This clonotype was counted only a few times. The chain joins TRBV11-1 to TRBJ2-3; 7 bases agree with TRBD2. Trimming removed 4 bases from V and 0 bases from J; junction bases left unmatched: 13. Germline V gene sequence: CDR1 SGHAT, CDR2 FQDESV (reference sequence). The CDR3 totals 18 residues. This CDR3 is CASSSPGASGPSTDTQYF. The CDR3, as DNA: TGTGCCAGCAGCTCACCCGGAGCTAGCGGACCCAGCACAGATACGCAGTATTTT. Together with reference TRBV11-1 and TRBJ2-3, the CDR3 gives the full variable domain: EAEVAQSPRYKITEKSQAVAFWCDPISGHATLYWYRQILGQGPELLVQFQDESVVDDSQLPKDRFSAERLKGVDSTLKIQPAELGDSAMYLCASSSPGASGPSTDTQYFGPGTRLTVL.

The chain recombines TRBV29-1 with TRBJ2-2; D gene unclear. Trimming removed 2 bases at V and 0 bases at J, with 13 bases between. Germline V lookup: CDR1 SQVTM, CDR2 ANQGSEA. The CDR3 runs 16 residues. In nucleotides, the CDR3 is TGCAGCGTTGAATATGGTGGAACTACGAACACCGGGGAGCTGTTTTTT. Translating gives CSVEYGGTTNTGELFF.

This clonotype was seen ten or more times. The gene calls are TRBV15 and TRBJ2-7; D is unresolved. From germline, CDR1 is LNHNV and CDR2 YYDKDF (reference sequence). The CDR3 runs to 13 residues. V gave up 1 base and J gave up 7 bases, with 11 bases separating them. Here the CDR3 DNA reads TGTGCCACCAGCAGAGCAGTCGGAAGGGAGCAGTACGTC. Residues: CATSRAVGREQYV.

This chain uses TRBV12-3 or TRBV12-4 with TRBJ2-3; TRBD2 matches 7 bases. CDR3 length: 18 amino acids. V lost 8 bases to trimming and J lost 5 bases; unmatched junction nucleotides: 22. In DNA form, the CDR3 reads TGTGCCAGCGCATCCCCCACTAGGAGCGGGGCCCCGGGAGATACGCAGTATTTT. It yields the protein CASASPTRSGAPGDTQYF.

This clonotype was detected many times. The chain joins TRBV20-1 to TRBJ2-7, with D uncertain. This CDR3 is 13 amino acids long. Germline assignment: CDR1 DFQATT and CDR2 SNEGSKA (reference sequence). Trimming removed 6 bases at V and 3 bases at J, with 15 bases between. This CDR3 is CSASSFSDYEQYV. The CDR3 DNA follows: TGCAGTGCGAGTAGTTTTTCAGACTACGAGCAGTACGTC.

J is TRBJ2-3 and V is TRBV3-1; D ambiguous. V was shortened by 5 bases and J by 6 bases, with 12 bases between the two germline ends. Germline CDR1 is LGHDT and CDR2 is YNNKEL (reference sequence). This CDR3 has 13 amino acids. The CDR3 protein is CASSVGSTDTQYF. The CDR3 nucleotides are TGTGCCAGCAGCGTGGGGTCCACGGATACGCAGTATTTT.